A single sample is the source of the 25 T cell receptor delta chains below, sequenced in a study of gamma-delta T cells after stem cell transplantation. TCRdb reanalysed the RT-PCR reads with CATT. The table includes 1,500 to 2,000 delta-chain clones, 3.5% to 4.5% detected once. The source material was gamma-delta T cells. The receptor source for this set is a human donor. It is not recorded whose cells these are; they may come from a transplant donor.

A few counts support this clone. TCRdb has a much larger clone's protein, which differs at residue 3 from the translation of this DNA, likely because of a read error; what is shown is the protein translated from the DNA. The chain uses TRDV2 and TRDJ1; 13 bases match TRDD3. Germline V gene data show CDR1 as GEAIGNYY and CDR2 as EKD. This CDR3 is built from 16 residues. As DNA, the CDR3 is TGTGCCCGTGACCGACTACTGGGGGATACGCGCGATAAACTCATCTTT. Translating gives CARDRLLGDTRDKLIF.

The V and J genes are TRDV2 and TRDJ3; TRDD3 aligns across 8 bases. The CDR3 length is 19 residues. V trimming: 3 bases; J trimming: 5 bases; junction bases outside the gene matches: 14. Per the germline V gene, CDR1 is GEAIGNYY and CDR2 is EKD. In DNA, the CDR3 is TGTGCCTGTGACCCGATTACTGGGGGCCTCAGTGGGGACACCCGACAGATGTTTTTC. Its translation is CACDPITGGLSGDTRQMFF.

The chain combines TRDV2 with TRDJ1; 8 bases line up with TRDD3. CDR1 GEAIGNYY and CDR2 EKD come from the germline V gene. V was clipped by 2 bases and J by 1 base; unmatched bases: 11. The CDR3 consists of 17 residues. The CDR3 sequence is CACDRLGDLGTTDKLIF. DNA of the CDR3: TGTGCCTGTGACAGGCTGGGGGACCTTGGTACCACCGATAAACTCATCTTT.

This clone was seen a handful of times. Possible read error: a much larger clone is one base away. Different DNA sequences within this sample yield the same CDR3. The chain's CDR3 is CACDSLLGSYTDKLIF. The CDR3 DNA follows: TGTGCCTGCGACTCGTTACTGGGGTCGTACACCGATAAACTCATCTTT. The genes are TRDV2 and TRDJ1; TRDD3 agrees at 7 bases. Germline-derived CDR1 and CDR2 are GEAIGNYY and EKD. The CDR3 covers 16 residues. V dropped 7 bases and J dropped 0; count of bases not matched to a gene: 13.

V usage is TRDV2 and J usage is TRDJ3, with 9 bases lining up with TRDD3. Germline-derived CDR1 and CDR2 are GEAIGNYY and EKD. The V segment lost 0 bases and the J segment 0 bases; nucleotides outside the gene matches: 8. CDR3 length: 20 residues. The CDR3: CACDTVEDWGSSWDTRQMFF. The CDR3 DNA sequence: TGTGCCTGTGACACCGTAGAGGACTGGGGGAGCTCCTGGGACACCCGACAGATGTTTTTC.

Remarks on this clone: Just one base apart from a much larger clone, this may be a read error. This CDR3 is also generated by other DNA sequences in the sample. The V gene is TRDV2, the J gene TRDJ1, with 7 bases fitting TRDD3. Trimming took 3 bases from V and 0 from J; bases not matched to a gene: 15. Germline lookup yields CDR1 GEAIGNYY and CDR2 EKD. This CDR3 is 18 amino acids long. The CDR3 coding sequence is TGTGCCTGTGACCCGGTAGGTGGGGATAAACAATACACCGATAAACTCATCTTT. Residues: CACDPVGGDKQYTDKLIF.

As for this clone: A much larger clone sits a single nucleotide away, making a read error possible. The chain is built from TRDV2 and TRDJ1, with TRDD3 matching over 7 bases. Germline V lookup: CDR1 GEAIGNYY, CDR2 EKD. The CDR3 loop spans 18 amino acids. Here the CDR3 reads CACDTVSKLGTNTDRLIF. The CDR3 bases are TGTGCCTGTGACACCGTTAGCAAACTGGGGACTAACACCGATAGACTCATCTTT.

This chain joins TRDV2 and TRDJ1; 8 nucleotides agree with TRDD3. CDR1 is GEAIGNYY, CDR2 EKD, per germline. The CDR3 loop spans 15 amino acids. V lost 3 bases, J lost 8 bases, and 13 bases stayed unmatched. The CDR3 reads CACDLLGVSGEKLIF. The CDR3 nucleotides read TGTGCCTGTGACCTACTGGGGGTGAGCGGGGAGAAACTCATCTTT.

The rearrangement joins TRDV2 to TRDJ1, with 13 bases fitting TRDD3. This CDR3 has 18 residues. Germline assignment: CDR1 GEAIGNYY and CDR2 EKD. V was clipped by 3 bases and J by 1 base; unmatched bases: 10. The CDR3 DNA sequence: TGTGCCTGTGACTCGGTACTGGGGGATACGCGGGCCACCGATAAACTCATCTTT. Protein sequence: CACDSVLGDTRATDKLIF.

This clone showed up just a few times. This chain joins TRDV2 and TRDJ3; TRDD3 agrees at 13 bases. The CDR3 length is 18 residues. Trimming took 3 bases from V and 5 from J; bases not matched to a gene: 6. Germline CDR1 reads GEAIGNYY; CDR2 reads EKD. The CDR3 DNA reads TGTGCCTGTGACGTGGTACTGGGGGATACGCGGGACACCCGACAGATGTTTTTC. This codes for CACDVVLGDTRDTRQMFF.

This clone was counted a few times. Within the sample, other DNA sequences also encode this same CDR3. The rearrangement joins TRDV2 to TRDJ1, with D possibly TRDD3 on 5 matching bases. CDR3 length: 15 amino acids. V lost 1 base and J lost 0, with 11 bases in between. Germline V lookup: CDR1 GEAIGNYY, CDR2 EKD. CDR3 sequence: CACDTVGPYTDKLIF. The CDR3 nucleotides read TGTGCCTGTGACACGGTGGGGCCCTACACCGATAAACTCATCTTT.

To note about this clone: The protein in TCRdb stems from a much larger clone and differs at residue 10 from this DNA's translation, likely a read error; here the protein is translated from the DNA. A J gene of TRDJ1 was called, though the V gene was not; the DNA was not used to check the table's D call, TRDD3. The CDR3 runs 18 residues. CDR3 nucleotides: TGTGCCTGTGACACCCTTTCCCTAAACTTGGGGAACACCGATAAACTCATCTTT. It translates to CACDTLSLNLGNTDKLIF.

With respect to this clone: Compared with germline, one end of the junction differs, possibly owing to a read error. The chain recombines TRDV2 with TRDJ3; 8 bases match TRDD3. CDR1 and CDR2 from the germline V gene are GEAIGNYY and EKD. This CDR3 comprises 18 residues. In DNA, the CDR3 is TGTGCCTGTGACACTCTGGGGGAACTGGAGCGGGACACCCGGCAGATGTTTTTC. Translated: CACDTLGELERDTRQMFF.

This clone was picked up a small number of times. One end of the junction varies from germline; a read error may be responsible. Other DNA sequences within the sample encode an identical CDR3. V usage is TRDV2 and J usage is TRDJ3; TRDD3 matches at 7 bases. The CDR3 sequence is 20 residues long. Germline V lookup: CDR1 GEAIGNYY, CDR2 EKD. The CDR3 nucleotides read TGTGCCTGCGACAGAATCTCTGGGGGGACAAGCTCCTGGGACACCCGACAGATGTTTTTC. It specifies CACDRISGGTSSWDTRQMFF.

The chain couples TRDV2 to TRDJ1, with TRDD3 matching over 9 bases. This CDR3 is 21 amino acids long. Germline V gene lookup returns CDR1 GEAIGNYY and CDR2 EKD. Losses at the gene ends were 0 bases for V and 0 bases for J; bases not matched to a gene: 19. The CDR3, as DNA: TGTGCCTGTGACACCCTCCGGTCTACTGGGGGACCCCCCACGGACACCGATAAACTCATCTTT. Translation: CACDTLRSTGGPPTDTDKLIF.

Points on this clone: One end of the junction is discordant with germline, which a read error may explain. The sample carries other DNA sequences with the same CDR3. The chain couples TRDV2 to TRDJ1; D remains ambiguous. Germline V gives CDR1 GEAIGNYY, CDR2 EKD. The CDR3 contains 15 residues. CDR3 DNA: TGCGCCTGTGACACCCTCGGGCCTTACACCGATAAACTCATCTTT. This translates into CACDTLGPYTDKLIF.

This clone was found a few times. The chain has TRDV2 and TRDJ1, with TRDD3 identical over 13 bases. This CDR3 region has 19 residues. Per the germline V gene, CDR1 is GEAIGNYY and CDR2 is EKD. J was trimmed by 1 base and V by 0 bases; bases with no gene match: 10. The CDR3 reads CACDTVPTGGYVRTDKLIF. In DNA, the CDR3 is TGTGCCTGTGACACCGTTCCTACTGGGGGATACGTGCGCACCGATAAACTCATCTTT.

This clone was detected a few times. V and J are TRDV2 and TRDJ1; 12 nucleotides line up with TRDD3. The CDR3 is 18 residues long. Trimming removed 0 bases from V and 0 bases from J; junction bases left unmatched: 7. Per germline, CDR1 GEAIGNYY and CDR2 EKD. CDR3 amino acids: CACDTLLGDTRYTDKLIF. CDR3 in DNA: TGTGCCTGTGACACCTTACTGGGGGATACCCGTTACACCGATAAACTCATCTTT.

This clone was picked up a small number of times. This sequence is one base from a far larger clone and is likely a read error. The chain has TRDV2 and TRDJ1; TRDD3 matches 8 bases. CDR1 is GEAIGNYY and CDR2 is EKD in the germline V gene. This CDR3 has 16 residues. J lost 1 base, V lost 4 bases, and 10 bases had no gene match. CDR3: CACENLGDLGTDKLIF. The CDR3 coding sequence is TGTGCCTGTGAGAACCTGGGGGACCTAGGCACCGATAAACTCATCTTT.

On this clone itself: A read error may be the cause here, since a much bigger clone is one base away. This rearrangement joins TRDV2 to TRDJ1; D is undetermined. Germline V gives CDR1 GEAIGNYY, CDR2 EKD. This CDR3 is built from 14 residues. This CDR3 is CACGTIGRGDKLIF. CDR3 coding DNA: TGTGCCTGTGGCACCATTGGACGGGGCGATAAACTCATCTTT.

V usage is TRDV2 and J usage is TRDJ1, with D possibly being TRDD3 (6 bases). V lost 5 bases, J lost 0 bases, and 12 bases lay in between. Germline CDR1 and CDR2: GEAIGNYY and EKD. The CDR3 sequence is 14 residues long. The CDR3 loop is CACVGGDYTDKLIF. The CDR3, as DNA: TGTGCCTGTGTAGGTGGGGATTACACCGATAAACTCATCTTT.

This clone came up a few times. V is TRDV2 and J is TRDJ3; 11 bases are shared with TRDD3. This CDR3 region has 21 residues. Germline-derived CDR1 and CDR2 are GEAIGNYY and EKD. V shed 0 bases, J shed 1 base, and the junction held 10 bases outside the gene matches. The CDR3 DNA sequence: TGTGCCTGTGACACCGTCTGGACTACTGGGGGATATTCCTGGGACACCCGACAGATGTTTTTC. This gives the protein CACDTVWTTGGYSWDTRQMFF.

This clone is judged large. This chain connects TRDV2 to TRDJ1; D is undetermined. There are 14 residues in the CDR3. Germline loops: CDR1 GEAIGNYY, CDR2 EKD. V was trimmed by 0 bases and J by 4 bases, leaving 11 bases between them. The CDR3 bases are TGTGCCTGTGACACCATTGGACGGGGCGATAAACTCATCTTT. As protein: CACDTIGRGDKLIF.

A word on this clone: A much larger clone lies a single base off, so this may be a read error. The chain combines TRDV2 with TRDJ1, with D possibly being TRDD3 (6 bases). The germline V gene encodes CDR1 GEAIGNYY and CDR2 EKD. The CDR3 runs to 15 residues. CDR3 coding DNA: TGTGCCTGTGACACCGTGGGGGTGTACACCGATAAACCCATCTTT. This translates into CACDTVGVYTDKPIF.

Of note for this clone: Because the CDR3's place on the DNA is in doubt, the DNA is left out and the CDR3 is given as listed by TCRdb. CDR3 residues: CACDTVLGMGMRRDFGETDKLIF. The J gene was identified as TRDJ1, and no V gene was called; TRDD3, the table's D call, was not compared with the DNA. The CDR3 numbers 23 amino acids, ends counted.